Reported below is one T cell receptor (beta chain). Its antigen is still unknown. Only in-frame clones appear in the TCRdb table, and some are missing; sequencing was by immunoSEQ multiplex PCR. The sample lists 250,000 to 300,000 clones; roughly 85% were seen once. The validation cohort, a group of over a hundred subjects, included the donors and was separate from the approximately 670-subject first cohort. The sample belongs to a study of cytomegalovirus exposure and HLA in healthy donors. The CDR3 runs to 15 residues. V was pared by 4 bases and J by 0 bases, with 13 bases between. Germline values: CDR1 SGDLS, CDR2 YYNGEE. Findings of the study overall: Clusters of TCRs from the first cohort tended to co-occur in the roughly 120 validation repertoires (as a later analysis found).

The source material was PBMCs. The chain carries TRBV9 and TRBJ1-1; possible D gene TRBD1, 6 bases. The clonotype comes from a woman aged 18-29 years in good health and CMV-seronegative. The CDR3 reads CASSIGTWVNTEAFF. For the CDR3, the DNA is TGTGCCAGCAGCATAGGGACATGGGTGAACACTGAAGCTTTCTTT.